This passage covers 3 T cell receptor beta chains from one sample sequenced in a study of control samples from healthy donors and cancer patients (dated by TCRdb to the early 2020s). The library was built by means of the immunoSEQ multiplex PCR assay. The table was pulled from immuneACCESS by TCRdb, which kept in-frame rearrangements only. Such tables lose some clones; where checked, under half of the loss comes from unresolved V genes, and the rest has no known cause. Within this sample are approximately 100,000 clones, with 75% to 90% of them counted one time only. 15% to 20% of the sample lies in the top ten. Sequenced material: blood. Receptors originate from a woman in her forties or fifties in good health.

J is TRBJ1-1 and V is TRBV18; no firm D call. Germline V gene data show CDR1 as KGHSH and CDR2 as LQKENI. The CDR3 spans 13 residues. V was clipped by 6 bases and J by 3 bases, with 11 bases between them. CDR3 amino acids: CASSLTADTEAFF. The DNA of the CDR3 is TGTGCCAGCTCTCTTACAGCAGACACTGAAGCTTTCTTT.

This clone has just one count. The chain uses TRBV27 and TRBJ2-2, with D possibly TRBD1 on 7 matching bases. Germline V gene lookup returns CDR1 MNHEY and CDR2 SMNVEV (reference sequence). The CDR3 runs 18 residues. Between the trimmed V and J ends, which lost 3 bases and 4 bases, there was a span of 21 bases. The CDR3 sequence is CASSFSMRGRGVTGELFF. The CDR3 DNA is TGTGCCAGCAGTTTCTCGATGAGGGGCAGGGGGGTCACCGGGGAGCTGTTTTTT.

This rearrangement joins TRBV9 to TRBJ2-5; tentative D call: TRBD2 (6 bases). From germline, CDR1 is SGDLS and CDR2 YYNGEE. The CDR3 sequence is 14 residues long. V was pared by 0 bases and J by 5 bases, with 11 bases between. CDR3 residues: CASSVDGSRETQYF. CDR3 nucleotides: TGTGCCAGCAGCGTAGACGGGAGCCGGGAGACCCAGTACTTC. Using reference TRBV9 and TRBJ2-5 for the parts outside the CDR3, the full variable domain is DSGVTQTPKHLITATGQRVTLRCSPRSGDLSVYWYQQSLDQGLQFLIQYYNGEERAKGNILERFSAQQFPDLHSELNLSSLELGDSALYFCASSVDGSRETQYFGPGTRLLVL.